These T cell receptor beta chains were read from a single sample in a study of control samples from healthy donors and cancer patients. Produced via immunoSEQ multiplex PCR; TCRdb's table is partial and in-frame only. The data contain 110,000 to 150,000 clones, more than 85% of them singletons. Sequenced: blood. The receptors come from a woman in her twenties or thirties in good health. Both conserved end residues are part of each CDR3. The order of the fields is D gene, V gene, clone size, J gene, CDR3 DNA, CDR3 protein. The D gene is left open where the match is weak. The listing skips clone size in some rows; elsewhere it reads once, few, many or a size class.

d_call: -
v_call: TRBV1
clone_size: -
j_call: TRBJ1-5
cdr3_nt: TGCACCAGCAGCCGAGGGGGACAGGGTAGCAATCAGCCCCAGCATTTT
cdr3_aa: CTSSRGGQGSNQPQHF

d_call: -
v_call: TRBV6-1
clone_size: -
j_call: TRBJ2-3
cdr3_nt: TGTGCCAGCAGTGAAGAGTTGCCAGATACGCAGTATTTT
cdr3_aa: CASSEELPDTQYF

d_call: TRBD2
v_call: TRBV5-1
clone_size: few
j_call: TRBJ2-1
cdr3_nt: TGCGCCAGCAGCTTGGACAGGACTAGCTACAATGAGCAGTTCTTC
cdr3_aa: CASSLDRTSYNEQFF

d_call: -
v_call: TRBV19
clone_size: -
j_call: TRBJ2-7
cdr3_nt: TGTGCCAGTAGCAAGTATAGTCAGGGGCGCGGCGGCGAGCAGTACTTC
cdr3_aa: CASSKYSQGRGGEQYF

d_call: TRBD2
v_call: TRBV7-9
clone_size: -
j_call: TRBJ2-4
cdr3_nt: TGTGCCAGCAGCTTAGAGTTGACGGGAGGTAAAAACATTCAGTACTTC
cdr3_aa: CASSLELTGGKNIQYF

d_call: -
v_call: TRBV7-2
clone_size: -
j_call: TRBJ2-5
cdr3_nt: TGTGCCAGCAGCTTAGATCCCGGACAAGAGACCCAGTACTTC
cdr3_aa: CASSLDPGQETQYF

d_call: TRBD2
v_call: TRBV2
clone_size: -
j_call: TRBJ2-3
cdr3_nt: TGTGCCAGCAATGGGTTTAGCGGGAATCGATTGGATACGCAGTATTTT
cdr3_aa: CASNGFSGNRLDTQYF

d_call: -
v_call: TRBV7-8
clone_size: -
j_call: TRBJ1-1
cdr3_nt: TGTGCCAGCAGCGAACTACAGGGAGGAGGAACTGAAGCTTTCTTT
cdr3_aa: CASSELQGGGTEAFF

d_call: -
v_call: TRBV11-2
clone_size: -
j_call: TRBJ2-1
cdr3_nt: TGTGCCAGCAGCTCCGGACCCCTCCACAATGAGCAGTTCTTC
cdr3_aa: CASSSGPLHNEQFF

d_call: -
v_call: TRBV10-3
clone_size: -
j_call: TRBJ1-3
cdr3_nt: TGTGCCATCAGTTCGCCCCGACACTCTGGAAACACCATATATTTT
cdr3_aa: CAISSPRHSGNTIYF

d_call: -
v_call: TRBV27
clone_size: -
j_call: TRBJ1-6
cdr3_nt: TGTGCCAGCAGTCCCAGTACAAATTCACCCCTCCACTTT
cdr3_aa: CASSPSTNSPLHF

d_call: -
v_call: TRBV2
clone_size: once
j_call: TRBJ2-2
cdr3_nt: TGTGCCAGCAGGGTTCTGGACACGGACACCGGGGAGCTGTTTTTT
cdr3_aa: CASRVLDTDTGELFF

d_call: TRBD2
v_call: TRBV2
clone_size: -
j_call: TRBJ2-5
cdr3_nt: TGTGCCAGCAGCCAATTTGGCGGGAGGAGCATGACGGAGACCCAGTACTTC
cdr3_aa: CASSQFGGRSMTETQYF

d_call: -
v_call: TRBV18
clone_size: -
j_call: TRBJ1-5
cdr3_nt: TGTGCCAGCTCACCACGGGCCGGGCCCAATCAGCCCCAGCATTTT
cdr3_aa: CASSPRAGPNQPQHF